This entry describes one TCR beta chain. The entry originates in a study of blood T cell repertoires in COVID-19. On the study more broadly: Samples of COVID-19 (acute and convalescent) were obtained from the United States, Italy and Spain. Sources were T cells, B-cell-depleted T cells, or PBMCs; the material itself was cDNA or gDNA.

V was clipped by 3 bases and J by 0 bases, with 14 bases between them. Germline V gene lookup returns CDR1 SGHNT and CDR2 YYREEE (reference sequence). This CDR3 spans 16 amino acids. Original data processing: Reference gene primers were amplified, and this amplification served to estimate nucleated cell counts. Sequenced by immunoSEQ multiplex PCR; TCRdb stores in-frame clones only, minus some. The DNA was the basis for D and trimming; V, J and clone size are from that table. The data hold 200,000 or so clones, with around 80% observed a single time. The chain carries TRBV5-4 and TRBJ2-3, with D possibly matching TRBD2 (5 bases). Sequencing used peripheral blood. The sequence was obtained from a human donor with acute or convalescent COVID-19. The donor label of this sample is uncertain. CDR3 DNA sequence: TGTGCCAGCAGCTCATATCTAGCAGCTAGCACAGATACGCAGTATTTT. Amino acids: CASSSYLAASTDTQYF.